This entry features one T cell receptor beta chain sequence. Its matching antigen is unknown. The sample is drawn from a study of shared clonotypes between healthy human individuals. Study overall: CD4 naive cells filled three plates per donor, CD4 memory three, CD8 naive two and CD8 memory one. Whole-study findings and limits: The four-donor shared clonotypes exceeded non-shared clonotypes in generation probability, with non-shared ones scoring lower. Memory subsets generally showed lower estimated richness than naive subsets. In a few donors, around 4.5% of naive CD4 clonotypes appeared in common.

Repertoires were generated with immunoSEQ multiplex PCR, while TCRdb's copy carries only in-frame clones and drops some. The sample holds some 630,000 clones, 95% to 97% seen once. The naive CD8 subset, CD45RO-negative cells positively selected for CCR7, excluded terminally differentiated effector memory CD45RA+ cells. With 4 bases removed from V and 0 bases from J, the gap between germline ends came to 11 bases. Germline lookup yields CDR1 SGHNT and CDR2 YYREEE (reference sequence). The CDR3 length is 15 residues. This receptor was taken from a woman aged 30 to 39 in good health. This chain links TRBV5-4 with TRBJ1-3; no clear D. Sequenced material: naive CD8+ T cells sorted from blood. CDR3 loop: CASSGWGNSGNTIYF. The CDR3 nucleotides read TGTGCCAGCAGCGGGTGGGGTAACTCTGGAAACACCATATATTTT.